This T cell receptor (beta chain) was captured in a study of T-cell memory formation after mild COVID-19. Turning to the study itself: There were largely donor-specific TCR clusters.

TCRdb redid the calling of the 5' RACE reads with MiXCR, one entry per CDR3 protein. The sample includes approximately 490,000 distinct CDR3 sequences, roughly 20% of them seen just once. Details on this clonotype: Its antigen remains unknown.

Regarding the study as a whole: Nothing confirmed that second-wave clones peaking on day 37 were specific for SARS-CoV-2. CD4+ contracting clones were mainly CM and EM; CD8+ ones, EMRA. The finding that pre-infection memory included some responding clones suggested that cross-reactive memory joined.

The germline V gene encodes CDR1 LGHNA and CDR2 YNFKEQ. Losses at the gene ends were 0 bases for V and 3 bases for J; bases not matched to a gene: 6. The CDR3 runs 17 residues. This receptor was identified in an adult woman who had mild COVID-19 (a few samples of this study predate the infection). Cell type and time point are not known. Sequenced material: PBMCs or a T cell subset sorted from them (not recorded which). This chain connects TRBV4-2 to TRBJ2-2, with TRBD2 matching over 8 bases. The CDR3 is CASSQDPPGGDTGELFF. CDR3 coding DNA: TGTGCCAGCAGCCAAGATCCCCCGGGAGGGGACACCGGGGAGCTGTTTTTT.